This TCR beta chain is drawn from a study of cytomegalovirus exposure and HLA in healthy donors. Study-wide context: An early release of data contained approximately 85 million unique TCRs, which came from HLA-typed donors. Study-level results: HLA restriction was apparent for most CMV-associated TCR beta chains in a later analysis. Investigators reported 164 TCR beta chains as tied to cytomegalovirus.

V lost 2 bases to trimming and J lost 7 bases, with 8 bases between them. Germline V gives CDR1 LNHNV, CDR2 YYDKDF (reference sequence). The CDR3 length is 12 residues. The PCR made use of 60 Vbeta and 13 Jbeta primers. Clones were read by immunoSEQ multiplex PCR, and TCRdb kept only the in-frame ones, dropping some. The sample comprises under 100,000 clones, around 76% of which are singletons, and approximately 8.4% rests with the top ten. On this clone itself: Its antigen is not known.

Sequencing was carried out using PBMCs. This TCR derives from a human donor in good health. The chain combines TRBV15 with TRBJ1-2; D possibly corresponds to TRBD1 (5 bases). CDR3 in amino acids: CATSRSGGGYTF. The CDR3 DNA follows: TGTGCCACCAGCAGATCGGGGGGTGGCTACACCTTC.